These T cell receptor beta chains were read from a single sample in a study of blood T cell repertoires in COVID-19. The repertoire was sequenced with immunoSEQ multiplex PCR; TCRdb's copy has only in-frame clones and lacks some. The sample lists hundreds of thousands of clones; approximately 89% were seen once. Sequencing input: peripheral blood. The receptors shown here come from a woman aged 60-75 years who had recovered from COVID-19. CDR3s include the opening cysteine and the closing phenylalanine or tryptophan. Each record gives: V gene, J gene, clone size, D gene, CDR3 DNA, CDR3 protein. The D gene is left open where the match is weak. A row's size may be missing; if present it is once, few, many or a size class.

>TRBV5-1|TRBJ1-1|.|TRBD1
TGCGCCAGCACGTGGGGACAGCCGAACACTGAAGCTTTCTTT
CASTWGQPNTEAFF
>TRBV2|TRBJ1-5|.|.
TGTGCCATCAGAGGGGGGGGCGCGTCGCTTCAGCCCCAGCATTTT
CAIRGGGASLQPQHF
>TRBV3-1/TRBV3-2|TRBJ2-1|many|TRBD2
TGTGCCAGCAGCCAAAGACTAGCGGGGGATGAGCAGTTCTTC
CASSQRLAGDEQFF
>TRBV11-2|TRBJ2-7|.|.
TGTGCCAGCAGCATTAGCAGAGAGCTACGGGAGCAGTACTTC
CASSISRELREQYF
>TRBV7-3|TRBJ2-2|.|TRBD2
TGTGCCAGCAGCCAAGACCTAGCGGGCACCGGGGAGCTGTTTTTT
CASSQDLAGTGELFF
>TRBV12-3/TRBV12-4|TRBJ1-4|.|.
TGTGCCAGCTCGGGCAGGGGCGAAAAACTGTTTTTT
CASSGRGEKLFF
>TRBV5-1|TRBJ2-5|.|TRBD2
TGCGCCAGCTCCGGGGGGGTGGTCTACCAAGAGACCCAGTACTTC
CASSGGVVYQETQYF
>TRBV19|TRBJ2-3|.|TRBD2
TGTGCCAGTAGTATAGTCGGAGCGGGGGAAGATACGCAGTATTTT
CASSIVGAGEDTQYF
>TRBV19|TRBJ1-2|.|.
TGTGCCAGTAGTACGATTCCGGGGGTTTATGGCTACACCTTC
CASSTIPGVYGYTF
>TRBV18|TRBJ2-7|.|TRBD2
TGTGCCAGCTCACCAATAAGGACTAGCGGGGTCTCCTACGAGCAGTACTTC
CASSPIRTSGVSYEQYF
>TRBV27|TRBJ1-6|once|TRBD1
TGTGCCAGCAGGACCGGGACAGGGGGGAGCTCCTATAATTCACCCCTCCACTTT
CASRTGTGGSSYNSPLHF
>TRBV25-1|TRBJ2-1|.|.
TGTGCCAGCAGTAACACCGACAGGCCCGGGGAGTTCTTC
CASSNTDRPGEFF
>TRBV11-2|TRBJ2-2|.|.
TGTGCCAGCAGCCTTCTCAGGGGACCGAACACCGGGGAGCTGTTTTTT
CASSLLRGPNTGELFF
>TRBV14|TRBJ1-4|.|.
TGTGCCAGCAGCCAGTACAGGGTGGCTAATGAAAAACTGTTTTTT
CASSQYRVANEKLFF
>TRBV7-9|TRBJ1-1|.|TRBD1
TGTGCCAGCAGCCGGGACAGGGGGCGGAACACTGAAGCTTTCTTT
CASSRDRGRNTEAFF
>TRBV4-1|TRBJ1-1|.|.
TGCGCCAGCAGCCAAGGGGGGACCAGGGGAGCTTTCTTT
CASSQGGTRGAFF
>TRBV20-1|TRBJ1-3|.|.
TGCAGTGGCTTGAGGGGAAACACCATATATTTT
CSGLRGNTIYF
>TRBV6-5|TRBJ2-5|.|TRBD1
TGTGCCAGCAGTTACGGCGGGACAGGGCGGGAGACCCAGTACTTC
CASSYGGTGRETQYF
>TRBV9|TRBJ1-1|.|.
TGTGCCAGCAGCGTAGTTTCAGGGTCTGAAGCTGAAGCTTTCTTT
CASSVVSGSEAEAFF
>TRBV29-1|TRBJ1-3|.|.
TGCAGCGCCATACAGGGTTATGGAAACACCATATATTTT
CSAIQGYGNTIYF
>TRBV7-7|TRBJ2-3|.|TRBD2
TGTGCTAGCAGTCCTACTAGCGGTAGTGATACGCAGTATTTT
CASSPTSGSDTQYF
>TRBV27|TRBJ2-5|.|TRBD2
TGTGCCAGCAGTTCGATAGCGGGGGACCAAGAGACCCAGTACTTC
CASSSIAGDQETQYF
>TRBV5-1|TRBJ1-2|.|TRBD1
TGCGCCAGCAGCACCTATACAGGGGACGGCTACACCTTC
CASSTYTGDGYTF
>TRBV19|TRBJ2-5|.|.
TGTGCCAGTAGTATCGATAGGAGAGAGACCCAGTACTTC
CASSIDRRETQYF
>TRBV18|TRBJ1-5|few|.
TGTGCCAGCTCAGCAGGGGCGAATCAGCCCCAGCATTTT
CASSAGANQPQHF
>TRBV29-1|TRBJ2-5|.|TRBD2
TGCAGCGTTATCGGACTAGCAGAGACCCAGTACTTC
CSVIGLAETQYF
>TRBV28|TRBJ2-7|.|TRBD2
TGTGCCAGCACACCTAGCGGGGGGGCCTACGAGCAGTACTTC
CASTPSGGAYEQYF
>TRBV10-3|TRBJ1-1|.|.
TGTGCCATCAGTGAGTCGCCTGCCAGGGGGAACACTGAAGCTTTCTTT
CAISESPARGNTEAFF
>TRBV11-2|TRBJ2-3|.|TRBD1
TGTGCCAGCAGCTCACCCCAGCAGGGGGCAGATACGCAGTATTTT
CASSSPQQGADTQYF
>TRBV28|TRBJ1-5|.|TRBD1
TGTGCCAGCAGGCCCGGGACAGGTTATCAGCCCCAGCATTTT
CASRPGTGYQPQHF
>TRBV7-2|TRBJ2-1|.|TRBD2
TGTGCCAGCAGCTCTCAGCGGGGCAATGAGCAGTTCTTC
CASSSQRGNEQFF
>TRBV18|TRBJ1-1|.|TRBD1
TGTGCCAGCTCACCACCTCCGACAGGGGAGACTGAAGCTTTCTTT
CASSPPPTGETEAFF
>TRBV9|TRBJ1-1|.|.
TGTGCCAGCAGCCCAACTGACAGCCCGATAGGGTTTTTTGAAGCTTTCTTT
CASSPTDSPIGFFEAFF
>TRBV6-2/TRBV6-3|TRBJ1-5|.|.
TGTGCCAGCAGTTACTCGGGCAAAAAGCCCCAGCATTTT
CASSYSGKKPQHF
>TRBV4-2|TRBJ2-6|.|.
TGTGCCAGCAGCCAAGCTTCAGGGAAACTCTCTGGGGCCAACGTCCTGACTTTC
CASSQASGKLSGANVLTF
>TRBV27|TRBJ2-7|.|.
TGTGCCAGCAACCCCAGGGTTATAGGGACTTCCTACGAGCAGTACTTC
CASNPRVIGTSYEQYF
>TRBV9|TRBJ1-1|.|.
TGTGCCAGCAGCGTAGAAGCCTCCCTGGGGGGTCTGAACACTGAAGCTTTCTTT
CASSVEASLGGLNTEAFF
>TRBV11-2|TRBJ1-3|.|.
TGTGCCAGCAGCTTACAATGGGAGCGAGTCTCTGGAAACACCATATATTTT
CASSLQWERVSGNTIYF
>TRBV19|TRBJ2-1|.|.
TGTGCCAGTAGTATTGGAACAGGGACTGAGCAGTTCTTC
CASSIGTGTEQFF
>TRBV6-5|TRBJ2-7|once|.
TGTGCCAGCAGAAGCAGGGGCGGGGGAGAGCAGTACTTC
CASRSRGGGEQYF
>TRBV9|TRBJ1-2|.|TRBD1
TGTGCCAGCAGCGTTCAGGGGGGAGTCTATGGCTACACCTTC
CASSVQGGVYGYTF
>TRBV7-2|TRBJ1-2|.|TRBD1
TGTGCCAGCAGCTTAGCCGGGACAGCCTATGGCTACACCTTC
CASSLAGTAYGYTF
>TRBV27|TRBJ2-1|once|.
TGTGCCAGCAGTTTATCGGGGGGTCACCTTATTTACAATGAGCAGTTCTTC
CASSLSGGHLIYNEQFF
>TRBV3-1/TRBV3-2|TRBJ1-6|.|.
TGTGCCAGCAGCCAGGCAGGTAGTTCACCCCTCCACTTT
CASSQAGSSPLHF
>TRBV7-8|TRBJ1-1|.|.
TGTGCCAGCAGCTTAGGCATGACAGCTGAAGCTTTCTTT
CASSLGMTAEAFF
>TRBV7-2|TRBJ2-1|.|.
TGTGCCAGCAGCCAAGCCCTAGCAAGATTCTACAATGAGCAGTTCTTC
CASSQALARFYNEQFF
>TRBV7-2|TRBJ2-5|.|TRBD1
TGTGCCAGCAGCTTAATGGGACAGGGAAGAGAGACCCAGTACTTC
CASSLMGQGRETQYF
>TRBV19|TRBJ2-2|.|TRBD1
TGTGCCAGTAGCCGGGACAGGGGCACCGGGGAGCTGTTTTTT
CASSRDRGTGELFF
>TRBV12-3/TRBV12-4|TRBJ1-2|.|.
TGTGCCAGCAGTTCCCAACAGGGATTGGGCTACACCTTC
CASSSQQGLGYTF